Each of the 23 T cell receptor beta chains below was sequenced from the same sample in a study of post-analysis software for immune sequencing data. No antigen has been identified for these receptors. Study-wide results and caveats: In patients, TRBV5-6, TRBV5-1 and TRBV20-1 belonged to five TRBV segments found more frequently than in controls.

The TCR beta cDNA libraries carried unique molecular identifiers. Each CDR3 protein is one row after TCRdb ran MiXCR on the PCR reads. This table has almost 700,000 distinct CDR3 sequences, around 60% appearing once. Sequences were obtained from blood. All receptors derive from a girl aged 2-10 years with multiple sclerosis.

In this sample, this clonotype turned up a few times. This CDR3 reads CASGPNRGRGYEQYF. DNA of the CDR3: TGTGCTAGTGGTCCCAACAGGGGACGGGGCTACGAGCAGTACTTC. The chain has TRBV12-5 and TRBJ2-7; 7 bases line up with TRBD1. Trimming took 5 bases from V and 3 from J; bases not matched to a gene: 10. Per germline, CDR1 LGHNT and CDR2 FRNRAP. The CDR3 spans 15 residues.

J is TRBJ2-1 and V is TRBV5-1, with 10 bases identical to TRBD1. The trim removed 3 bases at V and 5 bases at J, leaving 5 bases unmatched. The germline V gene encodes CDR1 SGHRS and CDR2 YFSETQ. The length of the CDR3 is 15 residues. The DNA for the CDR3 is TGCGCCAGCAGCTCGGGGACAGGGGAGGACAATGAGCAGTTCTTC. The encoded protein is CASSSGTGEDNEQFF.

The chain recombines TRBV13 with TRBJ1-2; 9 bases fit TRBD1. The CDR3 loop spans 14 amino acids. The ends lost 8 bases at V and 2 bases at J; junction bases unmatched: 6. The germline gives CDR1 PRHDT, CDR2 FYEKMQ (reference sequence). The CDR3 sequence: CASRITGGNYGYTF. The DNA for the CDR3 is TGTGCCAGCCGGATTACAGGGGGCAACTATGGCTACACCTTC.

The chain links TRBV7-2 to TRBJ1-2; 9 nucleotides line up with TRBD1. The germline gives CDR1 SGHTA, CDR2 FQGNSA. After removal of 7 bases from V and 7 bases from J, the junction contained 13 bases not matched to a gene. The CDR3 has 15 amino acids. The CDR3 coding sequence is TGTGCCAGCACTTCGCTCGCCGGGACAGGGATTGGCTACACCTTC. Amino acid sequence: CASTSLAGTGIGYTF.

There are many counts of this clonotype. This chain connects TRBV7-2 to TRBJ2-3; D unclear. The V gene's germline CDR1 is SGHTA and CDR2 FQGNSA. This CDR3 has 12 residues. Trimming cost V 2 bases and J 2 bases, with 2 bases left between them. The CDR3 here is CASSLPTDTQYF. Here the CDR3 DNA reads TGTGCCAGCAGCTTACCCACAGATACGCAGTATTTT.

This sequence joins TRBV5-1 and TRBJ1-2; no reliable D call. Trimming took off 0 bases at V and 2 bases at J, with 11 bases between the two ends. The CDR3 length is 15 residues. Germline values: CDR1 SGHRS, CDR2 YFSETQ. The DNA for the CDR3 is TGCGCCAGCAGCTTGGTCCCGGGTTACAACTATGGCTACACCTTC. Its translation is CASSLVPGYNYGYTF.

This clonotype was detected a few times. The CDR3 DNA reads TGTGCCAGCACGGCTAGCAGAACTAGCACAGATACGCAGTATTTT. Encoded protein: CASTASRTSTDTQYF. The rearrangement uses TRBV6-1 and TRBJ2-3, with a tentative D call TRBD2 (5 bases). The germline gives CDR1 MNHNS, CDR2 SASEGT. V shed 7 bases and J shed 0 bases, with 14 bases lying between them. The CDR3 is made up of 15 amino acids.

The V gene is TRBV7-2, the J gene TRBJ2-4, with D possibly being TRBD1 or TRBD2 (5 bases each). The CDR3 loop spans 19 amino acids. Between the trimmed V and J ends, which lost 1 base and 3 bases, there was a span of 22 bases. Germline CDR1 and CDR2: SGHTA and FQGNSA. This CDR3 is CASSLGQIKTGTHKNIQYF. The DNA for the CDR3 is TGTGCCAGCAGCTTAGGTCAAATAAAAACCGGGACCCACAAAAACATTCAGTACTTC. The full variable domain, its missing parts supplied by reference TRBV7-2 and TRBJ2-4, is GAGVSQSPSNKVTEKGKDVELRCDPISGHTALYWYRQSLGQGLEFLIYFQGNSAPDKSGLPSDRFSAERTGGSVSTLTIQRTQQEDSAVYLCASSLGQIKTGTHKNIQYFGAGTRLSVL.

The chain is built from TRBV29-1 and TRBJ2-3, with 9 positions matching TRBD2. The length of the CDR3 is 14 residues. J was trimmed by 1 base and V by 3 bases; bases with no gene match: 2. Germline V gene lookup returns CDR1 SQVTM and CDR2 ANQGSEA. CDR3 DNA sequence: TGCAGCGTTGAGGTAGCGGGGGGCACAGATACGCAGTATTTT. Amino acids: CSVEVAGGTDTQYF.

At least ten counts were recorded for this clonotype. The genes are TRBV20-1 and TRBJ2-5, with TRBD2 identical over 9 bases. V lost 2 bases, J lost 4 bases, and 5 bases stayed unmatched. The CDR3 is 14 amino acids. CDR1 and CDR2 from the germline V gene are DFQATT and SNEGSKA (reference sequence). The CDR3 here is CSARLGLALETQYF. CDR3 sequence (DNA): TGCAGTGCTAGACTCGGACTAGCGCTAGAGACCCAGTACTTC.

The chain combines TRBV5-8 with TRBJ2-3; no definite D call. The CDR3 covers 15 residues. Germline V gives CDR1 SGHTS, CDR2 YDEGEE. V gave up 0 bases and J gave up 2 bases, with 10 bases separating them. This CDR3 reads CASSLDLSTTDTQYF. The DNA for the CDR3 is TGTGCCAGCAGCTTGGACCTCAGCACCACAGATACGCAGTATTTT.

The chain recombines TRBV29-1 with TRBJ2-3; 7 bases fit TRBD1. CDR1 is SQVTM, CDR2 ANQGSEA, per germline. The CDR3 consists of 14 residues. Germline trimming cut 4 bases from V and 1 base from J; bases unmatched to any gene: 5. The CDR3: CSVAGTDRTDTQYF. CDR3 nucleotide sequence: TGCAGCGTTGCTGGGACAGATCGCACAGATACGCAGTATTTT.

This clonotype was picked up a small number of times. This chain joins TRBV20-1 and TRBJ2-7; 8 nucleotides match TRBD1. Unmatched junction bases numbered 10, after V lost 7 bases and J lost 5 bases. CDR1 and CDR2 from the germline V gene are DFQATT and SNEGSKA (reference sequence). The length of the CDR3 is 13 residues. The CDR3 coding sequence is TGCAGTGTCCCGGGGACAGGCGTAGACGAGCAGTACTTC. This codes for CSVPGTGVDEQYF.

The chain links TRBV20-1 to TRBJ1-2; D not certain. The CDR3 loop spans 12 amino acids. V lost 5 bases and J lost 2, with 9 bases in between. From germline, CDR1 is DFQATT and CDR2 SNEGSKA (reference sequence). The CDR3 DNA sequence: TGCAGTGCTTTTGGATCGAACTATGGCTACACCTTC. This codes for CSAFGSNYGYTF.

The rearrangement links TRBV7-9 to TRBJ2-5; D is undetermined. CDR3 length: 12 amino acids. Trimming removed 8 bases from V and 2 bases from J, with 9 bases in between. Germline V gives CDR1 SEHNR, CDR2 FQNEAQ (reference sequence). The CDR3 DNA reads TGTGCCAGCGTCCCGAGGCAAGAGACCCAGTACTTC. As protein: CASVPRQETQYF.

The V and J genes are TRBV10-3 and TRBJ1-4; D possibly corresponds to TRBD1 (5 bases). CDR3 size: 12 residues. Per germline, CDR1 ENHRY and CDR2 SYGVKD. Trimming removed 11 bases from V and 6 bases from J, with 13 bases in between. Here the CDR3 DNA reads TGTGCCGCGGGGCCCTCTGATGAAAAACTGTTTTTT. This codes for CAAGPSDEKLFF.

The CDR3 sequence: CASSLGANPDQETQYF. As DNA, the CDR3 is TGTGCCAGCAGCTTAGGGGCTAACCCGGACCAAGAGACCCAGTACTTC. V and J are TRBV7-3 and TRBJ2-5; TRBD1 might be the D (5 bases). Trimming shortened V by 2 bases and J by 0 bases, and 13 bases separated the two germline ends. Germline-derived CDR1 and CDR2 are SGHTA and FQGTGA. CDR3 length equals 16 residues.

The rearrangement uses TRBV5-5 and TRBJ2-1; no definite D call. There are 12 residues in the CDR3. Germline-derived CDR1 and CDR2 are SGHKS and YYEKEE (reference sequence). The germline V and J ends were trimmed by 2 bases and 9 bases, with 9 bases remaining between them. In DNA, the CDR3 is TGTGCCAGCAGCTTTGGTGCGGTTGAGCAGTTCTTC. It codes for CASSFGAVEQFF.

This chain connects TRBV7-2 to TRBJ1-5, with D uncertain. Germline-derived CDR1 and CDR2 are SGHTA and FQGNSA. V lost 2 bases to trimming and J lost 9 bases, with 11 bases between them. This CDR3 has 13 amino acids. The CDR3 loop reads CASSLSNSRPQHF. The CDR3, as DNA: TGTGCCAGCAGCTTATCGAACTCTCGGCCCCAGCATTTT.

This chain connects TRBV4-1 to TRBJ2-1; TRBD2 aligns across 12 bases. The assigned J gene may be wrong: the sequence end matches TRBJ2-7 better. CDR3 length: 19 amino acids. Germline CDR1 MGHRA, CDR2 YSYEKL. In DNA form, the CDR3 reads TGCGCCAGCAGCCATCCGGGACTAGCGGGTTCGAGCTCCTACAATGAGCAGTACTTC. It encodes CASSHPGLAGSSSYNEQYF.

As for this clonotype: The junction differs from germline at one of its ends, possibly a read error. As DNA, the CDR3 is TGTGTCAGCAGGTGGACTAGCGGGGCAGATACGCAGTATTTT. Amino acids: CVSRWTSGADTQYF. The chain employs TRBV12-3 or TRBV12-4 and TRBJ2-3, with TRBD2 matching over 12 bases. The CDR3 runs to 14 residues.

This clonotype occurred once. The chain carries TRBV10-3 and TRBJ2-1; 11 positions agree with TRBD1. With 4 bases clipped from V and 0 bases from J, the junction kept 5 bases outside the gene matches. Germline V gives CDR1 ENHRY, CDR2 SYGVKD. The CDR3 is 17 amino acids. CDR3 coding DNA: TGTGCCATCAGTGGATCCGGGACAGGGGGCTCCTACAATGAGCAGTTCTTC. Protein: CAISGSGTGGSYNEQFF.

The table lists this clonotype with many counts. The chain links TRBV20-1 to TRBJ2-5, with D possibly called TRBD1 or TRBD2 (5 bases each). This CDR3 spans 14 amino acids. V was cut by 5 bases and J by 5 bases, with 18 bases left in between. Germline lookup yields CDR1 DFQATT and CDR2 SNEGSKA (reference sequence). CDR3 nucleotides: TGCAGTGCTCCACAGGCCCGGACGGGGGAGACCCAGTACTTC. It specifies CSAPQARTGETQYF.